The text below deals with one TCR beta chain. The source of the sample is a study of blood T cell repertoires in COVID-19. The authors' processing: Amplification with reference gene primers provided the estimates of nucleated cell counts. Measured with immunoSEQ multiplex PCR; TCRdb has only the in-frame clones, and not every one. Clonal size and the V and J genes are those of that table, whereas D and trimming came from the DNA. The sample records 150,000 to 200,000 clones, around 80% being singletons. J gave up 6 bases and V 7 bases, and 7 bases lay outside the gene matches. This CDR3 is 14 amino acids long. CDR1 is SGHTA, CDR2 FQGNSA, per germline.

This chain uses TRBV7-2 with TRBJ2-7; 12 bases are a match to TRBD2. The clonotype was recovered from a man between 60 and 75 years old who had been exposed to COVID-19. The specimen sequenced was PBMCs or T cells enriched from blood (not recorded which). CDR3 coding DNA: TGTGCCAGCACCTCACTAGCGGGAGGCTTCGAGCAGTACTTC. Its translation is CASTSLAGGFEQYF.